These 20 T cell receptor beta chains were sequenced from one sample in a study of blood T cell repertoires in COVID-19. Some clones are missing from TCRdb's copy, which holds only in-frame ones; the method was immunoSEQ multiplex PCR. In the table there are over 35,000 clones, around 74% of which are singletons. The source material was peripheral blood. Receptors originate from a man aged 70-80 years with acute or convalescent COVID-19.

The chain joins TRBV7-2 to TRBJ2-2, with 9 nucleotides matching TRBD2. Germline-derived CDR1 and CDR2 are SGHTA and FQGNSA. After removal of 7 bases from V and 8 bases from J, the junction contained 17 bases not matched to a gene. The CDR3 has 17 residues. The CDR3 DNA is TGTGCCAGCATCCCAAGGGGCGGGAGGGCCTCAGGAGGGGAGCTGTTTTTT. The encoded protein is CASIPRGGRASGGELFF.

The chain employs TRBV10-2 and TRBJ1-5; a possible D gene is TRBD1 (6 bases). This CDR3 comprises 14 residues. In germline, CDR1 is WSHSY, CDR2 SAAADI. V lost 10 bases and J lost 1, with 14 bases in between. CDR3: CATTTGISNQPQHF. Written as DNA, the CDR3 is TGCGCCACTACGACAGGTATAAGCAATCAGCCCCAGCATTTT.

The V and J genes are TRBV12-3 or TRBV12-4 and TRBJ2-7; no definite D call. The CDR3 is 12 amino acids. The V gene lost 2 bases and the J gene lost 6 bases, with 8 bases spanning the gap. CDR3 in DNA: TGTGCCAGCAGTTTAACAGTGAGCGAGCAGTACTTC. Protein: CASSLTVSEQYF.

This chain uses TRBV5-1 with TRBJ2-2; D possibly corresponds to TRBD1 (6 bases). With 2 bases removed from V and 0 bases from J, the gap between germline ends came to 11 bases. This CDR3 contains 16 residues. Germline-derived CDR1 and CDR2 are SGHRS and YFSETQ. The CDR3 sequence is CASSFPQGTNTGELFF. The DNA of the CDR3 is TGCGCCAGCAGCTTTCCCCAGGGGACGAACACCGGGGAGCTGTTTTTT. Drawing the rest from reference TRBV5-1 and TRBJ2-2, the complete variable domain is KAGVTQTPRYLIKTRGQQVTLSCSPISGHRSVSWYQQTPGQGLQFLFEYFSETQRNKGNFPGRFSGRQFSNSRSEMNVSTLELGDSALYLCASSFPQGTNTGELFFGEGSRLTVL.

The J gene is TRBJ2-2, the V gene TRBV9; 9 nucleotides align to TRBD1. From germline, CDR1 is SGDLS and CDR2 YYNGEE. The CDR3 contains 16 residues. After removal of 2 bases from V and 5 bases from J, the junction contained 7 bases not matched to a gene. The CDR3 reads CASSVWDRVNTGELFF. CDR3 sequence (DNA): TGTGCCAGCAGCGTGTGGGACAGGGTGAATACCGGGGAGCTGTTTTTT.

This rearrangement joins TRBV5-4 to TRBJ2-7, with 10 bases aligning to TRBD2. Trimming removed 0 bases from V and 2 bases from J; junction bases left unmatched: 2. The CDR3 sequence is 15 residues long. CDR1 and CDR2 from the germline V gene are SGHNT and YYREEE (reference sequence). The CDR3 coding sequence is TGTGCCAGCAGCTTGGAGCTAGCGGGGGCCTACGAGCAGTACTTC. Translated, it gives CASSLELAGAYEQYF. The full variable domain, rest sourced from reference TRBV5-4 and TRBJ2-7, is ETGVTQSPTHLIKTRGQQVTLRCSSQSGHNTVSWYQQALGQGPQFIFQYYREEENGRGNFPPRFSGLQFPNYSSELNVNALELDDSALYLCASSLELAGAYEQYFGPGTRLTVT.

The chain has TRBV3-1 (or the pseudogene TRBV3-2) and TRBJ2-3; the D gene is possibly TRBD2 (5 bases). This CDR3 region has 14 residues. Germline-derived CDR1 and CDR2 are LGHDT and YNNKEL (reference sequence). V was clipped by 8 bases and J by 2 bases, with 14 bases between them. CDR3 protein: CASGWTGNTDTQYF. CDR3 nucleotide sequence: TGTGCCAGCGGTTGGACTGGGAACACAGATACGCAGTATTTT.

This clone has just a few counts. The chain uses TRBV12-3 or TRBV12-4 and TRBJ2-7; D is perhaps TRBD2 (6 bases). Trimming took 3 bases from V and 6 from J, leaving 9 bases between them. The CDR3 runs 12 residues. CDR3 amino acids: CASSFLGGEQYF. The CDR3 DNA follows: TGTGCCAGCAGTTTCTTGGGGGGCGAGCAGTACTTC.

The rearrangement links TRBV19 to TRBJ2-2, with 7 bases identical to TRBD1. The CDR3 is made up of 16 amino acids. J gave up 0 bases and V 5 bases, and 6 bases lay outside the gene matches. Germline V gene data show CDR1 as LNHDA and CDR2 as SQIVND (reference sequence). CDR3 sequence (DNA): TGTGCCAGTAGTCCCTCGGACAGGCCGAACACCGGGGAGCTGTTTTTT. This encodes CASSPSDRPNTGELFF. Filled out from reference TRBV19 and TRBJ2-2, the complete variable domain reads DGGITQSPKYLFRKEGQNVTLSCEQNLNHDAMYWYRQDPGQGLRLIYYSQIVNDFQKGDIAEGYSVSREKKESFPLTVTSAQKNPTAFYLCASSPSDRPNTGELFFGEGSRLTVL.

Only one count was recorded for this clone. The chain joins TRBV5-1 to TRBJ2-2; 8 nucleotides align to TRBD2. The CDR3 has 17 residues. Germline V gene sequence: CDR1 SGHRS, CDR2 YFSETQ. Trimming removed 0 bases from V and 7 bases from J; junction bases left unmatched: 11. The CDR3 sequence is CASSLDLAGPPGGELFF. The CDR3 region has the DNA TGCGCCAGCAGCTTGGATCTAGCGGGCCCCCCGGGCGGGGAGCTGTTTTTT.

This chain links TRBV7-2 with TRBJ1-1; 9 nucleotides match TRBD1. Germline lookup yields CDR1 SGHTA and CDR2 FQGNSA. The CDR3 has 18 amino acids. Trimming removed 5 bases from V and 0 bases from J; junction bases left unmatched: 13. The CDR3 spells CASSRITDRGFMNTEAFF. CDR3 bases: TGTGCCAGCAGCCGCATCACGGACAGGGGCTTTATGAACACTGAAGCTTTCTTT.

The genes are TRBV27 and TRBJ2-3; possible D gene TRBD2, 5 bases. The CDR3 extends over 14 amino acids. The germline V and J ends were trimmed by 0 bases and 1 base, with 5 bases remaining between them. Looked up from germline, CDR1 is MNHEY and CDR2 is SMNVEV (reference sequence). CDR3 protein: CASSLSGGTDTQYF. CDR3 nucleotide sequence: TGTGCCAGCAGTTTATCCGGGGGCACAGATACGCAGTATTTT.

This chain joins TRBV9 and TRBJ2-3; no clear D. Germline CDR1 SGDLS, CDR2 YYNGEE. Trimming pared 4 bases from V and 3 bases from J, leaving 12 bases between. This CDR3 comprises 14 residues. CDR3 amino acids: CASSPPPSTDTQYF. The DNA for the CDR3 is TGTGCCAGCAGCCCACCCCCCAGTACAGATACGCAGTATTTT.

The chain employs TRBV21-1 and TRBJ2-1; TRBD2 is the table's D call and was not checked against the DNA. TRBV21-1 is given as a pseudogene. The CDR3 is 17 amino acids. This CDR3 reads CASSKARTSGRRDEQFF. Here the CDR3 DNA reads TGTGCCAGCAGCAAAGCCCGGACTAGCGGGAGAAGGGATGAGCAGTTCTTC.

The CDR3 bases are TGCGCCAGCAGTGACCAGACAGGCTCGAACACTGAAGCTTTCTTT. As protein: CASSDQTGSNTEAFF. The chain couples TRBV10-1 to TRBJ1-1, with D possibly matching TRBD1 (6 bases). This CDR3 is 15 amino acids long. The germline V gene has CDR1 WNHNN and CDR2 SYGVQD (reference sequence). V was cut by 3 bases and J by 1 base, with 12 bases left in between.

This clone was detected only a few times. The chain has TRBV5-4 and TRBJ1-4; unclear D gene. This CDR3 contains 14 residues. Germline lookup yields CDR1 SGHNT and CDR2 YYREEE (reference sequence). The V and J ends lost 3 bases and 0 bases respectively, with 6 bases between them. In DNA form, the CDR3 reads TGTGCCAGCAGCTCTTTATCAACTAATGAAAAACTGTTTTTT. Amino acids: CASSSLSTNEKLFF.

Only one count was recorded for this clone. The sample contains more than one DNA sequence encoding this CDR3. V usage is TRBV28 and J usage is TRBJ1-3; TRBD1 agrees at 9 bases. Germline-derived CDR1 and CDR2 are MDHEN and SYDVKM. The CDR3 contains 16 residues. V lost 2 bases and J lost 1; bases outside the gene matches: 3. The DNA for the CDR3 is TGTGCCAGCAGTTTAGGGGACAGGGTTTCTGGAAACACCATATATTTT. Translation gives CASSLGDRVSGNTIYF. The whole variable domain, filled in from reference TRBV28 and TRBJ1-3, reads DVKVTQSSRYLVKRTGEKVFLECVQDMDHENMFWYRQDPGLGLRLIYFSYDVKMKEKGDIPEGYSVSREKKERFSLILESASTNQTSMYLCASSLGDRVSGNTIYFGEGSWLTVV.

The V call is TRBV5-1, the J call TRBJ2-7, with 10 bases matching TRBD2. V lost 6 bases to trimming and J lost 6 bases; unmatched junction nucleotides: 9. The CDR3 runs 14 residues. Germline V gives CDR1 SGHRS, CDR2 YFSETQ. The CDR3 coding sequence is TGCGCCAGCACCAGGACTAGCGGTAGCTTCGAGCAGTACTTC. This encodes CASTRTSGSFEQYF. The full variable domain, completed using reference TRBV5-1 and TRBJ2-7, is KAGVTQTPRYLIKTRGQQVTLSCSPISGHRSVSWYQQTPGQGLQFLFEYFSETQRNKGNFPGRFSGRQFSNSRSEMNVSTLELGDSALYLCASTRTSGSFEQYFGPGTRLTVT.

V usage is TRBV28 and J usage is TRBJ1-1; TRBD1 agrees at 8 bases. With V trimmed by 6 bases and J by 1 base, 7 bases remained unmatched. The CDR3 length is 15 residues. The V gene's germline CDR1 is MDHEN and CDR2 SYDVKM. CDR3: CASRAQGQGNTEAFF. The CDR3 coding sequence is TGTGCCAGCAGGGCTCAAGGACAGGGGAACACTGAAGCTTTCTTT.

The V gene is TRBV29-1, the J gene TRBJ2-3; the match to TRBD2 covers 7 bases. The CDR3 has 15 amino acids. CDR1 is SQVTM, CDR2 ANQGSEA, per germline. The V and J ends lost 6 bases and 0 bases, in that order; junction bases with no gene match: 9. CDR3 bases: TGCAGCGTCAGAGGAGAAGCGGGAAGCACAGATACGCAGTATTTT. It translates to CSVRGEAGSTDTQYF.